Given below is one T cell receptor beta chain in context. This sample was taken from a study of blood T cell repertoires in COVID-19. About the study: COVID-19 samples collected from the United States, Italy and Spain covered acute and convalescent phases. PBMCs, B-cell-depleted T cells, or T cells were the source of the cDNA or gDNA that made up the material.

Source study methods: Amplification with reference gene primers provided the estimates of nucleated cell counts. Sequencing was performed with immunoSEQ multiplex PCR; in TCRdb, only in-frame clones are kept and a portion is missing. From that table come the V and J calls and clone size; the DNA was used to work out D and trimming. In the table there are some 250,000 clones, roughly 79% of which are singletons. The specimen was peripheral blood. The TCR sequence derives from a woman aged 60-75 years with active or convalescent COVID-19.

CDR3 loop: CASSRGQGVYNSPLHF. The CDR3 bases are TGTGCCAGCAGCCGTGGACAGGGGGTGTATAATTCACCCCTCCACTTT. V usage is TRBV3-1 (or the pseudogene TRBV3-2) and J usage is TRBJ1-6; 10 bases align to TRBD1. The length of the CDR3 is 16 residues. The ends lost 4 bases at V and 4 bases at J; junction bases unmatched: 4. CDR1 and CDR2 (germline): LGHDT, YNNKEL (reference sequence).